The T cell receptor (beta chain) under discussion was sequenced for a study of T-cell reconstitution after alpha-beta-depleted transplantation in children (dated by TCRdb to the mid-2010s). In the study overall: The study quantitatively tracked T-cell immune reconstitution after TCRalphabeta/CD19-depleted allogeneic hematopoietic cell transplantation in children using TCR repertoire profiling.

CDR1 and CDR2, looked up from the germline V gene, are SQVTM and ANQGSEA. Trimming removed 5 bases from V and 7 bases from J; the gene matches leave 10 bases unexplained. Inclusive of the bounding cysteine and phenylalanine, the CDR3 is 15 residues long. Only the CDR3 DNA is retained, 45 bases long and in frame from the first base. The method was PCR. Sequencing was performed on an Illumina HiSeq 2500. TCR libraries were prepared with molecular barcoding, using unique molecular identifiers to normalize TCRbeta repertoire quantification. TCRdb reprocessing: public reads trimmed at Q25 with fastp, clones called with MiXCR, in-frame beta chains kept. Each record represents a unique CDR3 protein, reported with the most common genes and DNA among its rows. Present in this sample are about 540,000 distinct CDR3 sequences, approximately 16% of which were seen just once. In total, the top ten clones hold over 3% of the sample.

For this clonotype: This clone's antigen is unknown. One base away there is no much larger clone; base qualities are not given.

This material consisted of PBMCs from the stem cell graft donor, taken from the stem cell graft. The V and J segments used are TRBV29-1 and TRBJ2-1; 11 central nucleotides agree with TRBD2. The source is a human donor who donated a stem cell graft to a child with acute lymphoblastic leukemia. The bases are TGCAGCGTTCCCCCTAGCGGGAGGCTTTGGAATGAGCAGTTCTTC. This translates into CSVPPSGRLWNEQFF.